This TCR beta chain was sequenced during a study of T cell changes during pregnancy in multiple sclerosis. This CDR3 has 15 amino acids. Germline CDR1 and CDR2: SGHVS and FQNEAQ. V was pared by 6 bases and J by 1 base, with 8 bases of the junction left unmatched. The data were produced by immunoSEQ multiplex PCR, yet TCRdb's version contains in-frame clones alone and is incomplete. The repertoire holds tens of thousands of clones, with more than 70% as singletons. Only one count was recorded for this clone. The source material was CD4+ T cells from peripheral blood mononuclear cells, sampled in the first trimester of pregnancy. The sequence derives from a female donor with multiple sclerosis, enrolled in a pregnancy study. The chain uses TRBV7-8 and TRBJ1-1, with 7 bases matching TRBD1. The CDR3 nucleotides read TGTGCCAGCAGTTCCCGACAGGGAGGGAACACTGAAGCTTTCTTT. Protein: CASSSRQGGNTEAFF.